Listed here are 31 T cell receptor beta chains from one sample, sequenced in a study of cytomegalovirus exposure and HLA in healthy donors. 13 Jbeta primers and 60 Vbeta primers were used for the PCR. Using immunoSEQ multiplex PCR, the repertoire was profiled, and TCRdb retains in-frame clones only, with some absent. The sample contains some 120,000 clones, around 77% of which appear only once. The sample consisted of PBMCs. The receptor source for this set is a man between 18 and 29 years old in good health and CMV-seropositive.

The chain is built from TRBV7-9 and TRBJ2-5; TRBD2 might be the D (5 bases). The CDR3 is 14 amino acids. Deletions cut 1 base from V and 7 bases from J, with 13 bases between. CDR1 and CDR2 from the germline V gene are SEHNR and FQNEAQ (reference sequence). The CDR3, as DNA: TGTGCCAGCAGCTTAGAAGGGAGCCCCGGGACCCAGTACTTC. Residues: CASSLEGSPGTQYF.

This clone has a handful of counts. The chain uses TRBV19 and TRBJ1-5, with D perhaps matching TRBD1 (6 bases). Trimming shortened V by 1 base and J by 8 bases, and 15 bases separated the two germline ends. Per the germline V gene, CDR1 is LNHDA and CDR2 is SQIVND (reference sequence). The CDR3 runs to 15 residues. CDR3 DNA: TGTGCCAGTAGTATAGCGGGACACCCCGATAAGCCCCAGCATTTT. Amino acid sequence: CASSIAGHPDKPQHF.

This sequence joins TRBV5-1 and TRBJ1-1; possibly TRBD1 for D (6 bases). Germline V CDR1 and CDR2: SGHRS, YFSETQ. CDR3 length equals 14 residues. Trimming left V 4 bases short and J 2 bases short, with 12 bases between. This CDR3 is CASSKGHTNTEAFF. For the CDR3, the DNA is TGCGCCAGCAGCAAGGGACACACAAACACTGAAGCTTTCTTT.

The chain has TRBV2 and TRBJ1-2; D is possibly TRBD1 (6 bases). Trimming stripped 9 bases from V and 4 bases from J, with 21 bases between. Germline CDR1 and CDR2: SNHLY and FYNNEI. The CDR3 loop spans 15 amino acids. CDR3 in DNA: TGTGCCAGGCGCGACGCGGGGGGCGCCCCCTATGGCTACACCTTC. It translates to CARRDAGGAPYGYTF. Combining the CDR3 with reference TRBV2 and TRBJ1-2 gives the whole variable domain EPEVTQTPSHQVTQMGQEVILRCVPISNHLYFYWYRQILGQKVEFLVSFYNNEISEKSEIFDDQFSVERPDGSNFTLKIRSTKLEDSAMYFCARRDAGGAPYGYTFGSGTRLTVV.

V is TRBV6-1 and J is TRBJ2-5; TRBD1 aligns across 9 bases. The J call may be in error: the DNA end matches TRBJ2-7 better. The CDR3 totals 14 residues. Germline CDR1 reads MNHNS; CDR2 reads SASEGT. The CDR3 spells CAFAGQGRPYEQYF. The CDR3 DNA reads TGTGCCTTTGCAGGACAGGGGAGACCCTACGAGCAGTACTTC.

With regard to this clone: Compared with germline, one end of the junction differs, possibly owing to a read error. This sequence joins TRBV5-4 and TRBJ2-6, with TRBD1 matching 7 bases. The germline CDR1 and CDR2 sequences are SGHNT and YYREEE (reference sequence). The CDR3 totals 16 residues. CDR3 loop: CASSVDRISGANGLTF. Written as DNA, the CDR3 is TGTGCCAGCAGCGTGGACAGGATCTCTGGGGCCAACGGCCTGACTTTC. Full variable domain (rest looked up from reference TRBV5-4 and TRBJ2-6): ETGVTQSPTHLIKTRGQQVTLRCSSQSGHNTVSWYQQALGQGPQFIFQYYREEENGRGNFPPRFSGLQFPNYSSELNVNALELDDSALYLCASSVDRISGANGLTFGAGSRLTVL.

This clone appeared once. Here the CDR3 reads CASSPSVANYGYTF. As DNA, the CDR3 is TGTGCCAGCAGTCCCTCCGTCGCTAACTATGGCTACACCTTC. J is TRBJ1-2 and V is TRBV6-4, with D uncertain. This CDR3 spans 14 amino acids. The germline gives CDR1 MRHNA, CDR2 SNTAGT. V was cut by 5 bases and J by 0 bases, with 10 bases left in between.

The chain is built from TRBV10-3 and TRBJ1-2, with a possible D match to TRBD1 (5 bases). V lost 10 bases, J lost 10 bases, and 22 bases lay in between. Per the germline V gene, CDR1 is ENHRY and CDR2 is SYGVKD. There are 13 residues in the CDR3. The CDR3 bases are TGTGCCACCGGGGCTTTGGAGGCGGGGCACTACACCTTC. It specifies CATGALEAGHYTF.

V is TRBV2 and J is TRBJ1-2; 8 positions agree with TRBD1. V lost 6 bases, J lost 5 bases, and 11 bases stayed unmatched. The CDR3 length is 15 residues. Germline V CDR1 and CDR2: SNHLY, FYNNEI. The CDR3 DNA follows: TGTGCCAGCAGAGAGACAGGGGCCAGTAGATATGGCTACACCTTC. Its translation is CASRETGASRYGYTF. The variable domain in full, completed from reference TRBV2 and TRBJ1-2, reads EPEVTQTPSHQVTQMGQEVILRCVPISNHLYFYWYRQILGQKVEFLVSFYNNEISEKSEIFDDQFSVERPDGSNFTLKIRSTKLEDSAMYFCASRETGASRYGYTFGSGTRLTVV.

This chain joins TRBV11-2 and TRBJ2-1; 9 positions agree with TRBD2. Germline CDR1 and CDR2: SGHAT and FQNNGV. CDR3 length: 19 residues. Trimming took 3 bases from V and 6 from J; bases not matched to a gene: 18. The CDR3: CASSFPLGGLSGRSNEQFF. The DNA for the CDR3 is TGTGCCAGCAGCTTCCCCTTGGGAGGGTTGAGCGGGAGGTCCAATGAGCAGTTCTTC.

The chain has TRBV19 and TRBJ2-4, with D tentatively TRBD2 (6 bases). CDR3 length: 16 amino acids. Per the germline V gene, CDR1 is LNHDA and CDR2 is SQIVND (reference sequence). With 3 bases removed from V and 0 bases from J, the gap between germline ends came to 12 bases. The CDR3 reads CASSIAGLRAKNIQYF. The CDR3 DNA follows: TGTGCCAGTAGTATTGCTGGACTAAGAGCCAAAAACATTCAGTACTTC.

The V and J genes are TRBV15 and TRBJ1-6, with D perhaps matching TRBD1 (5 bases). This CDR3 spans 16 amino acids. Per germline, CDR1 LNHNV and CDR2 YYDKDF (reference sequence). Trimming removed 3 bases at V and 4 bases at J, with 13 bases between. CDR3 DNA sequence: TGTGCCACCAGCAGGCGGTACGGGACTTATAATTCACCCCTCCACTTT. This sequence encodes CATSRRYGTYNSPLHF.

The chain links TRBV6-6 to TRBJ1-2; 7 bases line up with TRBD1. CDR3 length: 15 amino acids. Germline CDR1 MNHNY, CDR2 SVGAGI (reference sequence). The V gene end was trimmed by 2 bases and the J gene end by 5 bases; junction bases not matched to a gene: 8. CDR3 DNA sequence: TGTGCCAGCAGTTACCCCCCTGACAGGGATTATGGCTACACCTTC. Its translation is CASSYPPDRDYGYTF.

The chain combines TRBV5-5 with TRBJ2-7; 9 bases agree with TRBD2. J was trimmed by 3 bases and V by 3 bases; bases with no gene match: 7. Germline lookup yields CDR1 SGHKS and CDR2 YYEKEE (reference sequence). This CDR3 has 15 residues. CDR3 residues: CASSSALAGSYEQYF. As DNA, the CDR3 is TGTGCCAGCAGCTCCGCCCTAGCGGGGAGCTACGAGCAGTACTTC.

This clone was detected only a few times. One end of the junction is discordant with germline, which a read error may explain. The chain employs TRBV7-8 and TRBJ1-2; 10 bases fit TRBD1. The CDR3 is 12 amino acids. Germline CDR1 SGHVS, CDR2 FQNEAQ. DNA of the CDR3: TGTGCCAGCAGCTTAGGACAGGGGGCTTCTCATTTC. The encoded protein is CASSLGQGASHF.

This rearrangement joins TRBV19 to TRBJ2-4, with D unresolved. The CDR3 runs 18 residues. Germline V gives CDR1 LNHDA, CDR2 SQIVND (reference sequence). V was trimmed by 2 bases and J by 0 bases, leaving 17 bases between them. The CDR3 nucleotides read TGTGCCAGTAGTATACCCTTCCGCCAGACTCTAGCCAAAAACATTCAGTACTTC. Residues: CASSIPFRQTLAKNIQYF.

This clone was detected only a few times. This chain uses TRBV20-1 with TRBJ2-5, with D perhaps matching TRBD1 (6 bases). The J call may be faulty, since TRBJ2-7 better matches the DNA end. The CDR3 runs to 11 residues. Germline-derived CDR1 and CDR2 are DFQATT and SNEGSKA (reference sequence). The CDR3 bases are TGCAGTGCTCAAGACAGGTACGAGCAGTACTTC. Encoded protein: CSAQDRYEQYF.

The CDR3 DNA reads TGTGCCAGCAGCAAAGCCTGGTATTTCCCGAGCTCTGGAAACACCATATATTTT. Protein product: CASSKAWYFPSSGNTIYF. This chain uses TRBV21-1 with TRBJ1-3. TRBV21-1 is a documented pseudogene. CDR3 size: 18 residues.

V gene TRBV9 combines with J gene TRBJ2-7; 14 nucleotides agree with TRBD2. The germline CDR1 and CDR2 sequences are SGDLS and YYNGEE. After removal of 4 bases from V and 3 bases from J, the junction contained 6 bases not matched to a gene. The CDR3 sequence is 16 residues long. In nucleotides, the CDR3 is TGTGCCAGCAGCACCTCCGGGACTAGCGGGAGCTACGAGCAGTACTTC. This gives the protein CASSTSGTSGSYEQYF.

This clone was picked up a small number of times. The genes are TRBV5-1 and TRBJ1-1; D perhaps matches TRBD1 (6 bases). V shed 1 base and J shed 4 bases, with 11 bases lying between them. Germline CDR1 reads SGHRS; CDR2 reads YFSETQ. The CDR3 length is 14 residues. The CDR3 DNA sequence: TGCGCCAGCAGCTTGTATCGGGGGGCCACTGAAGCTTTCTTT. Encoded protein: CASSLYRGATEAFF.

The chain links TRBV2 to TRBJ2-3; 9 bases map to TRBD1. From germline, CDR1 is SNHLY and CDR2 FYNNEI. V shed 7 bases, J shed 5 bases, and the junction held 10 bases outside the gene matches. The CDR3 is 15 amino acids. This CDR3 is CASKGGTGSQDTQYF. CDR3 bases: TGTGCCAGCAAGGGGGGGACAGGGAGTCAAGATACGCAGTATTTT.

This clone was seen more than once but under ten times. The CDR3 coding sequence is TGTGCCAGTAGTATTTTGGAGGGGCGGGGGACTGAAGCTTTCTTT. This gives the protein CASSILEGRGTEAFF. The chain recombines TRBV19 with TRBJ1-1, with a weak D call TRBD1 (5 bases). The CDR3 contains 15 residues. The ends were cut back, 3 bases at V and 5 bases at J, with 16 bases in the middle. Germline V lookup: CDR1 LNHDA, CDR2 SQIVND (reference sequence).

This chain connects TRBV5-5 to TRBJ1-5, with 8 bases identical to TRBD1. V gave up 4 bases and J gave up 4 bases; unmatched junction bases: 4. CDR3 length: 14 amino acids. Per germline, CDR1 SGHKS and CDR2 YYEKEE (reference sequence). The CDR3 DNA follows: TGTGCCAGCAGCCCACAGGGGGTTAATCAGCCCCAGCATTTT. It is translated as CASSPQGVNQPQHF.

As for this clone: Compared with germline, one end of the junction differs, possibly owing to a read error. The rearrangement uses TRBV7-9 and TRBJ2-5; 8 nucleotides agree with TRBD2. Germline values: CDR1 SEHNR, CDR2 FQNEAQ (reference sequence). This CDR3 has 14 amino acids. Here the CDR3 DNA reads TGTACCAGCAGCCCGCGACGGGAGGGGGAGACCCAGTACTTC. Translated: CTSSPRREGETQYF.

This rearrangement joins TRBV10-1 to TRBJ2-5, with TRBD1 matching over 11 bases. The end of the DNA fits TRBJ2-7 better, so the J call may be wrong. The CDR3 loop spans 15 amino acids. The germline V gene encodes CDR1 WNHNN and CDR2 SYGVQD (reference sequence). The CDR3 loop reads CASSERTGGGYEQYF. The CDR3 DNA sequence: TGCGCCAGCAGTGAGAGGACAGGGGGCGGATACGAGCAGTACTTC.

The V call is TRBV6-5, the J call TRBJ1-6; TRBD1 is a possible D gene (6 bases). The length of the CDR3 is 15 residues. V was trimmed by 5 bases and J by 7 bases, leaving 15 bases between them. Per germline, CDR1 MNHEY and CDR2 SVGAGI. CDR3 in DNA: TGTGCCAGCAGTGCCTATTTTGGGGGCAATTCACCCCTCCACTTT. Protein sequence: CASSAYFGGNSPLHF.

This sequence joins TRBV27 and TRBJ1-5, with a possible D match to TRBD1 (6 bases). The V end was cut by 6 bases, the J end by 0 bases, with 12 bases between. CDR1 is MNHEY, CDR2 SMNVEV, per germline (reference sequence). This CDR3 has 15 amino acids. The CDR3 loop is CASRLTGFSNQPQHF. The DNA for the CDR3 is TGTGCCAGCAGATTAACAGGGTTTAGCAATCAGCCCCAGCATTTT.

The J gene is TRBJ1-5, the V gene TRBV7-8; 11 bases are shared with TRBD1. J was trimmed by 7 bases and V by 4 bases; bases with no gene match: 9. CDR3 length: 16 amino acids. From germline, CDR1 is SGHVS and CDR2 FQNEAQ. CDR3: CASSSWDRGMMQPQHF. The CDR3 DNA sequence: TGTGCCAGCAGCTCCTGGGACAGGGGGATGATGCAGCCCCAGCATTTT.

The J gene is TRBJ2-2, the V gene TRBV28; 10 nucleotides line up with TRBD2. Germline CDR1 reads MDHEN; CDR2 reads SYDVKM. CDR3 length: 17 residues. Trimming removed 3 bases from V and 5 bases from J; junction bases left unmatched: 9. Written as DNA, the CDR3 is TGTGCCAGCAGTTTTTTTCAGCGGGAGGGTCCGACCGGGGAGCTGTTTTTT. Translation gives CASSFFQREGPTGELFF. The variable domain in full, with the rest retrieved from reference TRBV28 and TRBJ2-2, is DVKVTQSSRYLVKRTGEKVFLECVQDMDHENMFWYRQDPGLGLRLIYFSYDVKMKEKGDIPEGYSVSREKKERFSLILESASTNQTSMYLCASSFFQREGPTGELFFGEGSRLTVL.

This chain connects TRBV7-9 to TRBJ2-2; a weak D match, TRBD1 (6 bases). V gave up 7 bases and J gave up 3 bases, with 18 bases separating them. Germline V gene data show CDR1 as SEHNR and CDR2 as FQNEAQ (reference sequence). The CDR3 has 16 residues. The CDR3 DNA is TGTGCCAGCACCTCCGTAGGAACAGGGTACACCGGGGAGCTGTTTTTT. Its translation is CASTSVGTGYTGELFF.

The rearrangement links TRBV28 to TRBJ1-6; D ambiguous. The CDR3 totals 15 residues. The V gene's germline CDR1 is MDHEN and CDR2 SYDVKM. Deletions cut 4 bases from V and 8 bases from J, with 15 bases between. DNA for the CDR3: TGTGCCAGCAGTTCGCCCGGGAGTCCCGATTCACCCCTCCACTTT. Protein: CASSSPGSPDSPLHF.